Below are 29 T cell receptor beta chains sequenced from a single sample in a study of regulatory T cells in long-lasting Graves disease. iRepertoire HTBI primers and Arm-PCR of CDR3 regions built TCR beta libraries. TCRdb re-derived calls from the multiplex PCR reads in MiXCR, one entry per CDR3 protein. The table shows about 660,000 distinct CDR3 sequences, with about 30% occurring only once. This sample's time point: persistent/refractory GD, antithyroid drugs over 5 years with positive TRAb. The TCR library used RNA extracted from PBMCs. The sequenced sample was peripheral blood mononuclear cells (PBMCs), obtained when the disease was refractory, from a patient treated with antithyroid drugs. Receptors were obtained from a female donor with Graves disease.

This clonotype was seen at least ten times. The V call is TRBV2, the J call TRBJ1-4; no clear D. Trimming removed 7 bases from V and 9 bases from J, with 12 bases in between. Germline-derived CDR1 and CDR2 are SNHLY and FYNNEI. This CDR3 region has 12 residues. The CDR3 DNA reads TGTGCCAGCAAGAGAAATGGCCAAAAACTGTTTTTT. It is translated as CASKRNGQKLFF.

This clonotype occurred many times. The rearrangement joins TRBV11-1 to TRBJ1-2; D is undetermined. This CDR3 comprises 13 residues. Germline loops: CDR1 SGHAT, CDR2 FQDESV (reference sequence). The V gene lost 0 bases and the J gene lost 4 bases, with 6 bases spanning the gap. CDR3 in DNA: TGTGCCAGCAGCTTAGCAGCACCCTATGGCTACACCTTC. Residues: CASSLAAPYGYTF.

The gene calls are TRBV10-3 and TRBJ1-2; TRBD1 aligns across 7 bases. Trimming cost V 3 bases and J 5 bases; bases outside gene matches: 9. Germline CDR1 is ENHRY and CDR2 is SYGVKD. This CDR3 comprises 15 residues. CDR3 amino acids: CAISDPGQPVYGYTF. The CDR3 DNA follows: TGTGCCATCAGTGACCCGGGACAGCCGGTATATGGCTACACCTTC.

A few counts support this clonotype. The chain has TRBV29-1 and TRBJ1-1; 8 positions agree with TRBD1. Germline lookup yields CDR1 SQVTM and CDR2 ANQGSEA. With 7 bases clipped from V and 0 bases from J, the junction kept 7 bases outside the gene matches. The CDR3 has 14 amino acids. DNA of the CDR3: TGCAGCGCCCAGCCAGGGGGCTTGAACACTGAAGCTTTCTTT. It codes for CSAQPGGLNTEAFF.

This clonotype was counted only a few times. The rearrangement links TRBV3-1 to TRBJ1-1; possibly TRBD1 for D (5 bases). This CDR3 has 15 amino acids. Germline CDR1 is LGHDT and CDR2 is YNNKEL (reference sequence). V lost 0 bases and J 0 bases, leaving 8 bases between the germline ends. This CDR3 is CASSQDLGVNTEAFF. As DNA, the CDR3 is TGTGCCAGCAGCCAAGATCTGGGGGTGAACACTGAAGCTTTCTTT.

The rearrangement uses TRBV28 and TRBJ1-5; the D is unclear. Germline-derived CDR1 and CDR2 are MDHEN and SYDVKM. V was trimmed by 5 bases and J by 5 bases, leaving 19 bases between them. CDR3 length equals 16 residues. In nucleotides, the CDR3 is TGTGCCAGCAGTCCTAGGGTACTGGTCGCGGATCAGCCCCAGCATTTT. It codes for CASSPRVLVADQPQHF.

This rearrangement joins TRBV19 to TRBJ2-7; tentative D call: TRBD2 (5 bases). The germline V and J ends were trimmed by 3 bases and 2 bases, with 11 bases remaining between them. This CDR3 region has 14 residues. Germline V gene lookup returns CDR1 LNHDA and CDR2 SQIVND (reference sequence). The CDR3 coding sequence is TGTGCCAGTAGTATGACCGGGAACGCCTACGAGCAGTACTTC. This encodes CASSMTGNAYEQYF.

CDR3 coding DNA: TGCAGCGTAGTTCGAGGCTATGGCTACACCTTC. Amino acids: CSVVRGYGYTF. The chain employs TRBV29-1 and TRBJ1-2; D not resolved. Trimming took 6 bases from V and 4 from J, leaving 9 bases between them. Looked up from germline, CDR1 is SQVTM and CDR2 is ANQGSEA. There are 11 residues in the CDR3. Variable domain in full (rest from reference TRBV29-1 and TRBJ1-2): SAVISQKPSRDICQRGTSLTIQCQVDSQVTMMFWYRQQPGQSLTLIATANQGSEATYESGFVIDKFPISRPNLTFSTLTVSNMSPEDSSIYLCSVVRGYGYTFGSGTRLTVV.

This clonotype was detected ten times or more. The V gene is TRBV7-9, the J gene TRBJ1-1, with D perhaps matching TRBD1 (6 bases). The V end was cut by 1 base, the J end by 2 bases, with 11 bases between. Germline CDR1 and CDR2: SEHNR and FQNEAQ (reference sequence). The length of the CDR3 is 15 residues. The CDR3: CASSLGGAGNTEAFF. CDR3 coding DNA: TGTGCCAGCAGCTTAGGGGGGGCCGGCAACACTGAAGCTTTCTTT.

J is TRBJ2-4 and V is TRBV2; possible D gene TRBD1, 6 bases. CDR3 length: 14 amino acids. V was shortened by 6 bases and J by 3 bases, with 12 bases between the two germline ends. Germline assignment: CDR1 SNHLY and CDR2 FYNNEI. CDR3: CASRGDKVKNIQYF. The CDR3 bases are TGTGCCAGCAGAGGGGACAAGGTCAAAAACATTCAGTACTTC.

This clonotype was seen only a few times. The chain joins TRBV11-3 to TRBJ2-5; D uncertain. Germline V lookup: CDR1 SGHNT, CDR2 YENEEA. Trimming took 3 bases from V and 5 from J, leaving 16 bases between them. The CDR3 is made up of 15 amino acids. CDR3 protein: CASSFDLDGRETQYF. The CDR3 DNA reads TGTGCCAGCAGCTTTGATCTAGACGGCCGGGAGACCCAGTACTTC.

The CDR3 reads CASSRDRGEVNQPQHF. CDR3 sequence (DNA): TGTGCCAGCAGTCGGGACAGGGGTGAGGTCAATCAGCCCCAGCATTTT. The genes are TRBV27 and TRBJ1-5; 10 positions agree with TRBD1. Trimming at V came to 5 bases and at J to 3 bases, leaving 7 bases not matched to a gene. This CDR3 has 16 residues. From germline, CDR1 is MNHEY and CDR2 SMNVEV (reference sequence).

A single count supports this clonotype. This may arise from a read error, as a much more abundant clone is one base away. The rearrangement links TRBV28 to TRBJ2-5; tentative D call: TRBD1 (5 bases). Germline lookup yields CDR1 MDHEN and CDR2 SYDVKM. The CDR3 consists of 14 residues. The CDR3 nucleotides are TGTGCCAGCAGTTTATCTCCCGCACAGGAGACCCGGTACTTC. It encodes CASSLSPAQETRYF. The whole variable domain, remainder taken from reference TRBV28 and TRBJ2-5, is DVKVTQSSRYLVKRTGEKVFLECVQDMDHENMFWYRQDPGLGLRLIYFSYDVKMKEKGDIPEGYSVSREKKERFSLILESASTNQTSMYLCASSLSPAQETRYFGPGTRLLVL.

This clonotype was observed many times. The chain recombines TRBV2 with TRBJ2-7; 9 bases fit TRBD2. The trim removed 7 bases at V and 2 bases at J, leaving 6 bases unmatched. CDR1 SNHLY and CDR2 FYNNEI come from the germline V gene. This CDR3 region has 14 residues. The CDR3 protein is CASTPTSGTYEQYF. The CDR3 DNA is TGTGCCAGCACCCCGACTAGCGGAACCTACGAGCAGTACTTC.

This chain joins TRBV5-1 and TRBJ2-7; TRBD2 is a possible D gene (6 bases). Germline CDR1 and CDR2: SGHRS and YFSETQ. CDR3 length: 14 amino acids. Trimming removed 4 bases from V and 2 bases from J, with 13 bases in between. In DNA form, the CDR3 reads TGCGCCAGCAGCGTCGTAGCGGAGGCCTACGAGCAGTACTTC. Encoded protein: CASSVVAEAYEQYF. Filled out from reference TRBV5-1 and TRBJ2-7, the complete variable domain reads KAGVTQTPRYLIKTRGQQVTLSCSPISGHRSVSWYQQTPGQGLQFLFEYFSETQRNKGNFPGRFSGRQFSNSRSEMNVSTLELGDSALYLCASSVVAEAYEQYFGPGTRLTVT.

CDR3 coding DNA: TGTGGGGGGAGACTAGCGGTACACAATGAGCAGTTCTTC. Encoded protein: CGGRLAVHNEQFF. This chain uses TRBV7-9 with TRBJ2-1; TRBD2 matches at 9 bases. The CDR3 has 13 residues. Germline V lookup: CDR1 SEHNR, CDR2 FQNEAQ (reference sequence).

The CDR3 loop reads CASSQDSRGLSGYTF. The CDR3, as DNA: TGTGCCAGCAGCCAAGATTCGAGGGGATTAAGCGGCTACACCTTC. The V and J genes are TRBV3-1 and TRBJ1-2; TRBD1 is a possible D gene (5 bases). CDR1 and CDR2 from the germline V gene are LGHDT and YNNKEL (reference sequence). Deletions cut 0 bases from V and 8 bases from J, with 16 bases between. The CDR3 sequence is 15 residues long.

This clonotype occurred a few times. The gene calls are TRBV29-1 and TRBJ2-7; 9 bases map to TRBD1. Germline V gene data show CDR1 as SQVTM and CDR2 as ANQGSEA. The length of the CDR3 is 14 residues. The ends lost 7 bases at V and 3 bases at J; junction bases unmatched: 10. The CDR3 loop is CSGLTGGDLYEQYF. The CDR3 DNA sequence: TGCAGCGGGCTAACAGGGGGCGATCTCTACGAGCAGTACTTC.

J is TRBJ1-1 and V is TRBV28, with 10 bases matching TRBD1. Germline lookup yields CDR1 MDHEN and CDR2 SYDVKM. The CDR3 totals 17 residues. The J segment lost 1 base and the V segment lost 2 bases, leaving 7 bases of the junction unmatched. The CDR3 DNA sequence: TGTGCCAGCAGTTTACCGGGACAGGGGTTCGCGAACACTGAAGCTTTCTTT. This encodes CASSLPGQGFANTEAFF.

Turning to this clonotype: This may be a read error, as it is one base from a much larger clone. The chain has TRBV3-1 and TRBJ1-4; 7 nucleotides line up with TRBD1. The CDR3 has 15 amino acids. Germline V lookup: CDR1 LGHDT, CDR2 YNNKEL (reference sequence). The CDR3 loop is CASSQEQGRGEKLLF. CDR3 sequence (DNA): TGTGCCAGCAGCCAAGAACAGGGGAGGGGTGAAAAACTGCTTTTT. Complete variable domain (other parts from reference TRBV3-1 and TRBJ1-4): DTAVSQTPKYLVTQMGNDKSIKCEQNLGHDTMYWYKQDSKKFLKIMFSYNNKELIINETVPNRFSPKSPDKAHLNLHINSLELGDSAVYFCASSQEQGRGEKLLFGSGTQLSVL.

This clonotype was seen many times. The gene calls are TRBV20-1 and TRBJ2-5; D call uncertain. The CDR3 spans 14 residues. Per germline, CDR1 DFQATT and CDR2 SNEGSKA (reference sequence). V was trimmed by 0 bases and J by 7 bases, leaving 15 bases between them. As DNA, the CDR3 is TGCAGTGCTAGAGAGCCGGGCGGCAGTGGGACCCAGTACTTC. This translates into CSAREPGGSGTQYF.

This clonotype was recorded a few times. The genes are TRBV28 and TRBJ1-2; 11 bases match TRBD1. After removal of 7 bases from V and 4 bases from J, the junction contained 8 bases not matched to a gene. Looked up from germline, CDR1 is MDHEN and CDR2 is SYDVKM. This CDR3 is built from 15 residues. CDR3 region: CASTAGTGGTYGYTF. For the CDR3, the DNA is TGTGCCAGCACTGCCGGGACAGGGGGTACCTATGGCTACACCTTC.

This clonotype was recorded at least ten times. The chain links TRBV6-1 to TRBJ2-7; 10 positions agree with TRBD1. CDR3 size: 13 residues. The germline V gene encodes CDR1 MNHNS and CDR2 SASEGT. With V trimmed by 5 bases and J by 6 bases, 4 bases remained unmatched. The CDR3 here is CASSLDRGLEQYF. The DNA of the CDR3 is TGTGCCAGCAGTCTCGACAGGGGGCTCGAGCAGTACTTC.

This rearrangement joins TRBV6-1 to TRBJ1-1; 8 positions agree with TRBD1. J lost 5 bases, V lost 8 bases, and 22 bases had no gene match. This CDR3 is 18 amino acids long. Germline loops: CDR1 MNHNS, CDR2 SASEGT. The chain's CDR3 is CASYRGQGAPRSVTEAFF. CDR3 sequence (DNA): TGTGCCAGCTATCGAGGGCAGGGGGCGCCTAGGTCCGTGACTGAAGCTTTCTTT.

This sequence joins TRBV29-1 and TRBJ2-7, with D possibly being TRBD1 or TRBD2 (5 bases each). V was pared by 4 bases and J by 0 bases, with 13 bases between. The CDR3 loop spans 14 amino acids. Germline V CDR1 and CDR2: SQVTM, ANQGSEA. DNA for the CDR3: TGCAGCGTTGTCGGGGCGAAAAGCTCCTACGAGCAGTACTTC. The encoded protein is CSVVGAKSSYEQYF.

The chain is built from TRBV5-1 and TRBJ2-7, with 8 positions matching TRBD2. This CDR3 contains 16 residues. Germline V gives CDR1 SGHRS, CDR2 YFSETQ. Losses at the gene ends were 4 bases for V and 3 bases for J; bases not matched to a gene: 12. The CDR3 coding sequence is TGCGCCAGCAGCGGTAGCGGGATACCCCAGGGCTACGAGCAGTACTTC. Protein: CASSGSGIPQGYEQYF.

This clonotype came up a few times. This chain links TRBV15 with TRBJ2-5; 10 bases are shared with TRBD2. The CDR3 consists of 16 residues. The J segment lost 5 bases and the V segment lost 0 bases, leaving 6 bases of the junction unmatched. In germline, CDR1 is LNHNV, CDR2 YYDKDF (reference sequence). CDR3 nucleotides: TGTGCCACCAGCAGAGATGATCGACTAGCGGGCGAGACCCAGTACTTC. Protein product: CATSRDDRLAGETQYF.

This clonotype was detected a few times. This chain connects TRBV7-2 to TRBJ2-2, with D uncertain. V was clipped by 3 bases and J by 8 bases, with 10 bases between them. This CDR3 is built from 13 residues. Germline values: CDR1 SGHTA, CDR2 FQGNSA. CDR3 sequence: CASSLGLNGELFF. The DNA for the CDR3 is TGTGCCAGCAGCTTGGGATTAAATGGGGAGCTGTTTTTT. Supplemented by reference TRBV7-2 and TRBJ2-2, the full variable domain reads GAGVSQSPSNKVTEKGKDVELRCDPISGHTALYWYRQSLGQGLEFLIYFQGNSAPDKSGLPSDRFSAERTGGSVSTLTIQRTQQEDSAVYLCASSLGLNGELFFGEGSRLTVL.

This clonotype was picked up many times. The J gene is TRBJ1-1, the V gene TRBV28, with D unresolved. Germline-derived CDR1 and CDR2 are MDHEN and SYDVKM. Between the trimmed V and J ends, which lost 8 bases and 5 bases, there was a span of 12 bases. The CDR3 sequence is 12 residues long. CDR3 region: CASLGGKTEAFF. Here the CDR3 DNA reads TGTGCCAGCTTAGGCGGGAAGACTGAAGCTTTCTTT.